Listed here are 32 T cell receptor beta chains from one sample, sequenced in a study of patients and donors after allogeneic stem cell transplantation. TCRdb re-derived calls from the RT-PCR reads in MiXCR, one entry per CDR3 protein. Counted here are tens of thousands of distinct CDR3 sequences, roughly 50% occurring once; the ten biggest clones make up more than 55%. Sequencing was done on a sample of blood, either unsorted or a sorted T cell fraction (not recorded which). The receptors originated from a human donor who was either an allogeneic HSCT recipient or a stem cell or donor lymphocyte infusion donor (not recorded which). It is not recorded whose cells these are; they may come from a transplant donor.

The V call is TRBV20-1, the J call TRBJ2-5; 9 bases agree with TRBD1. Trimming at V came to 6 bases and at J to 4 bases, leaving 3 bases not matched to a gene. CDR1 DFQATT and CDR2 SNEGSKA come from the germline V gene (reference sequence). This CDR3 has 12 amino acids. Here the CDR3 DNA reads TGCAGTGCCCGGACAGGGGTAGAGACCCAGTACTTC. Amino acids: CSARTGVETQYF.

The count of this clonotype is one. J is TRBJ1-4 and V is TRBV30, with 7 bases aligning to TRBD1. Germline V gives CDR1 GTSNPN, CDR2 SVGIG (reference sequence). J gave up 4 bases and V 2 bases, and 10 bases lay outside the gene matches. The CDR3 is 16 amino acids. The CDR3 nucleotides read TGTGCCTGGAGTAAACTATCAGGGGGTGTTAATGAAAAACTGTTTTTT. Translation gives CAWSKLSGGVNEKLFF.

This sequence joins TRBV7-2 and TRBJ1-2; D may be TRBD1 (5 bases). The CDR3 is 13 residues long. V was cut by 0 bases and J by 8 bases, with 10 bases left in between. Germline CDR1 and CDR2: SGHTA and FQGNSA. The CDR3 region has the DNA TGTGCCAGCAGCTTAGCCAGGGTAGGCGGCTACACCTTC. Its translation: CASSLARVGGYTF.

This clonotype was seen more than once but under ten times. The CDR3 loop is CASSETVLGTGGYTF. The CDR3 bases are TGCGCCAGCAGCGAGACCGTTCTAGGGACGGGTGGCTACACCTTC. The chain employs TRBV4-3 and TRBJ1-2, with D maybe TRBD1 (5 bases). Trimming stripped 5 bases from V and 7 bases from J, with 20 bases between. Germline V gene data show CDR1 as LGHNA and CDR2 as YSLEER. The CDR3 loop spans 15 amino acids.

This clonotype was picked up one time. V gene TRBV2 combines with J gene TRBJ1-6; D gene ambiguous. Germline V lookup: CDR1 SNHLY, CDR2 FYNNEI. Trimming stripped 0 bases from V and 10 bases from J, with 10 bases between. The CDR3 is 14 amino acids. The CDR3 here is CASSEAGLWSPLHF. For the CDR3, the DNA is TGTGCCAGCAGTGAAGCGGGTCTTTGGTCACCCCTCCACTTT.

This clonotype was picked up a small number of times. The J gene is TRBJ1-4, the V gene TRBV15, with TRBD1 matching over 8 bases. CDR1 LNHNV and CDR2 YYDKDF come from the germline V gene (reference sequence). With 0 bases clipped from V and 4 bases from J, the junction kept 4 bases outside the gene matches. There are 16 residues in the CDR3. As DNA, the CDR3 is TGTGCCACCAGCAGAGATGTGGGACAGGATAATGAAAAACTGTTTTTT. Its translation: CATSRDVGQDNEKLFF.

The table lists this clonotype with a few counts. The chain couples TRBV6-5 to TRBJ1-3; D is unclear. Germline V lookup: CDR1 MNHEY, CDR2 SVGAGI. CDR3 size: 15 residues. V shed 2 bases and J shed 0 bases, with 8 bases lying between them. In DNA, the CDR3 is TGTGCCAGCAGTTACGTGGGCCTCTCTGGAAACACCATATATTTT. Amino acids: CASSYVGLSGNTIYF.

This clonotype was seen a handful of times. V gene TRBV7-9 combines with J gene TRBJ1-1; 8 bases map to TRBD1. In germline, CDR1 is SEHNR, CDR2 FQNEAQ (reference sequence). The CDR3 covers 15 residues. With V trimmed by 6 bases and J by 5 bases, 11 bases remained unmatched. The CDR3 loop reads CASSLRRGLGTEAFF. DNA of the CDR3: TGTGCCAGCAGTTTACGCAGGGGGCTGGGGACTGAAGCTTTCTTT.

The genes are TRBV6-2 or TRBV6-3 and TRBJ1-2, with D hard to call. V shed 6 bases and J shed 2 bases, with 16 bases lying between them. Germline CDR1 MNHEY, CDR2 SVGEGT. CDR3 length: 15 residues. The CDR3, as DNA: TGTGCCAGCAGAATGATTGGGGTTACAAACTATGGCTACACCTTC. Protein product: CASRMIGVTNYGYTF.

The V and J genes are TRBV3-1 and TRBJ1-6; 7 nucleotides agree with TRBD1. CDR1 and CDR2 (germline): LGHDT, YNNKEL (reference sequence). The V segment lost 1 base and the J segment 7 bases; nucleotides outside the gene matches: 7. The CDR3 runs to 16 residues. The CDR3 loop is CASSQAGGGGNSPLHF. DNA for the CDR3: TGTGCCAGCAGCCAAGCAGGGGGTGGCGGAAATTCACCCCTCCACTTT.

This clonotype was detected a few times. J is TRBJ1-3 and V is TRBV12-3 or TRBV12-4, with D perhaps TRBD1 (5 bases). The CDR3 is 16 residues long. V was cut by 0 bases and J by 4 bases, with 13 bases left in between. CDR3 in amino acids: CASSLAMGPGGNTIYF. The CDR3 DNA follows: TGTGCCAGCAGTTTAGCGATGGGACCTGGAGGAAACACCATATATTTT.

This clonotype occurred a few times. The chain uses TRBV6-5 and TRBJ1-1; D gene uncertain. V lost 5 bases and J 1 base, leaving 11 bases between the germline ends. This CDR3 has 14 amino acids. Germline loops: CDR1 MNHEY, CDR2 SVGAGI. Here the CDR3 DNA reads TGTGCCAGCAGTGCCTTTGTCCCGAACACTGAAGCTTTCTTT. Translation gives CASSAFVPNTEAFF.

The chain links TRBV9 to TRBJ2-1; D gene unclear. Germline V gene sequence: CDR1 SGDLS, CDR2 YYNGEE. Trimming stripped 0 bases from V and 3 bases from J, with 10 bases between. The CDR3 is 15 residues long. The CDR3 DNA follows: TGTGCCAGCAGCGTAGGGGGATTCGGCTACAATGAGCAGTTCTTC. Translation gives CASSVGGFGYNEQFF. Variable domain in full (rest from reference TRBV9 and TRBJ2-1): DSGVTQTPKHLITATGQRVTLRCSPRSGDLSVYWYQQSLDQGLQFLIQYYNGEERAKGNILERFSAQQFPDLHSELNLSSLELGDSALYFCASSVGGFGYNEQFFGPGTRLTVL.

The rearrangement uses TRBV29-1 and TRBJ1-2, with unresolved D. Trimming pared 4 bases from V and 2 bases from J, leaving 8 bases between. Germline V gives CDR1 SQVTM, CDR2 ANQGSEA. The length of the CDR3 is 12 residues. The CDR3 reads CSVGLSNYGYTF. The DNA of the CDR3 is TGCAGCGTTGGATTGAGCAACTATGGCTACACCTTC. The complete variable domain, with remaining parts taken from reference TRBV29-1 and TRBJ1-2, reads SAVISQKPSRDICQRGTSLTIQCQVDSQVTMMFWYRQQPGQSLTLIATANQGSEATYESGFVIDKFPISRPNLTFSTLTVSNMSPEDSSIYLCSVGLSNYGYTFGSGTRLTVV.

This chain joins TRBV4-3 and TRBJ2-3, with 9 bases matching TRBD2. Trimming took 4 bases from V and 2 from J; bases not matched to a gene: 4. The germline V gene has CDR1 LGHNA and CDR2 YSLEER. The CDR3 runs to 15 residues. The CDR3: CASSRGLAPTDTQYF. In DNA form, the CDR3 reads TGCGCCAGCAGCCGCGGACTAGCGCCCACAGATACGCAGTATTTT.

This chain connects TRBV28 to TRBJ1-1; tentative D call: TRBD1 (5 bases). This CDR3 contains 14 residues. CDR1 is MDHEN, CDR2 SYDVKM, per germline. V shed 7 bases and J shed 6 bases, with 18 bases lying between them. Here the CDR3 reads CASMGPGVGPEAFF. The CDR3 DNA follows: TGTGCCAGCATGGGGCCCGGGGTGGGACCTGAAGCTTTCTTT.

This clonotype came up many times. CDR3 sequence (DNA): TGTGCCAGCCAGGGATCGGAGACAAATAATTCACCCCTCCACTTT. Amino acids: CASQGSETNNSPLHF. J is TRBJ1-6 and V is TRBV2; TRBD1 might be the D (5 bases). V lost 8 bases and J lost 5, with 16 bases in between. The germline CDR1 and CDR2 sequences are SNHLY and FYNNEI. This CDR3 is built from 15 residues.

This chain connects TRBV6-5 to TRBJ1-5; D is unresolved. This CDR3 has 14 residues. Germline V CDR1 and CDR2: MNHEY, SVGAGI. V shed 0 bases and J shed 0 bases, with 3 bases lying between them. Here the CDR3 DNA reads TGTGCCAGCAGTTACTCGGGTAGCAATCAGCCCCAGCATTTT. Its translation: CASSYSGSNQPQHF.

The chain is built from TRBV15 and TRBJ1-1, with 11 bases identical to TRBD1. Germline V CDR1 and CDR2: LNHNV, YYDKDF (reference sequence). CDR3 length equals 16 residues. The trim removed 4 bases at V and 3 bases at J, leaving 7 bases unmatched. The CDR3, as DNA: TGTGCCACCAGCAAACGGGGACAGGGGGAGTACACTGAAGCTTTCTTT. Amino acids: CATSKRGQGEYTEAFF.

J is TRBJ1-2 and V is TRBV5-1, with TRBD1 as a possible D gene (5 bases). CDR3 size: 15 residues. The V and J ends lost 2 bases and 6 bases respectively, with 17 bases between them. Germline assignment: CDR1 SGHRS and CDR2 YFSETQ. The CDR3 DNA reads TGCGCCAGCAGCTTAGACGGGACGCAGACGGATGGCTACACCTTC. Translating it yields CASSLDGTQTDGYTF.

This clonotype was observed a handful of times. This chain connects TRBV27 to TRBJ1-2; D is possibly TRBD1 (6 bases). V lost 2 bases and J 2 bases, leaving 6 bases between the germline ends. This CDR3 is 13 amino acids long. The V gene's germline CDR1 is MNHEY and CDR2 SMNVEV (reference sequence). The CDR3 coding sequence is TGTGCCAGCAGTTTACAGGGGAACTATGGCTACACCTTC. The encoded protein is CASSLQGNYGYTF.

This clonotype was counted between two and nine times. Written as DNA, the CDR3 is TGTGCCAGCAGCCGGGACAGGCCCTACTCTAACTATGGCTACACCTTC. It codes for CASSRDRPYSNYGYTF. The gene calls are TRBV12-3 or TRBV12-4 and TRBJ1-2, with 8 positions matching TRBD1. After removal of 6 bases from V and 0 bases from J, the junction contained 9 bases not matched to a gene. The CDR3 has 16 amino acids.

This chain joins TRBV29-1 and TRBJ1-1; no reliable D call. This CDR3 region has 12 residues. Germline-derived CDR1 and CDR2 are SQVTM and ANQGSEA. Trimming shortened V by 4 bases and J by 1 base, and 7 bases separated the two germline ends. CDR3: CSVGNGNTEAFF. The CDR3 DNA is TGCAGCGTTGGAAACGGGAACACTGAAGCTTTCTTT.

DNA for the CDR3: TGTGCCAGCAGTTTGAGGGCAGGGGCCACTGAAGCTTTCTTT. It specifies CASSLRAGATEAFF. This chain connects TRBV12-3 or TRBV12-4 to TRBJ1-1; TRBD1 might be the D (6 bases). The CDR3 has 14 residues. Trimming pared 3 bases from V and 4 bases from J, leaving 12 bases between.

This sequence joins TRBV5-1 and TRBJ2-1; D is undetermined. Trimming removed 1 base at V and 0 bases at J, with 8 bases between. The CDR3 has 15 residues. The germline V gene has CDR1 SGHRS and CDR2 YFSETQ. The CDR3 sequence is CASSLRVSSYNEQFF. For the CDR3, the DNA is TGCGCCAGCAGCTTGCGGGTAAGCTCCTACAATGAGCAGTTCTTC.

In this sample, this clonotype turned up a few times. The chain uses TRBV6-5 and TRBJ1-2; TRBD1 is a possible D gene (6 bases). CDR1 and CDR2 (germline): MNHEY, SVGAGI. CDR3 length: 14 residues. Trimming pared 7 bases from V and 8 bases from J, leaving 20 bases between. The DNA for the CDR3 is TGTGCCAGCACCCAGGGGATAGGGATCGGCGGCTACACCTTC. This sequence encodes CASTQGIGIGGYTF.

This clonotype was seen a handful of times. DNA of the CDR3: TGTGCCAGCAGCGAGACAATATACACTGAAGCTTTCTTT. Translating gives CASSETIYTEAFF. The chain joins TRBV12-3 or TRBV12-4 to TRBJ1-1; D ambiguous. Trimming cost V 6 bases and J 3 bases, with 11 bases left between them. The CDR3 covers 13 residues.

This clonotype was counted between two and nine times. This chain uses TRBV5-5 with TRBJ1-6; D may be TRBD1 (5 bases). Between the trimmed V and J ends, which lost 0 bases and 5 bases, there was a span of 6 bases. Germline lookup yields CDR1 SGHKS and CDR2 YYEKEE (reference sequence). This CDR3 comprises 14 residues. CDR3 bases: TGTGCCAGCAGCTTGGGCAGGGATAATTCACCCCTCCACTTT. As protein: CASSLGRDNSPLHF. Based on the CDR3 plus reference TRBV5-5 and TRBJ1-6, the full variable domain is DAGVTQSPTHLIKTRGQQVTLRCSPISGHKSVSWYQQVLGQGPQFIFQYYEKEERGRGNFPDRFSARQFPNYSSELNVNALLLGDSALYLCASSLGRDNSPLHFGNGTRLTVT.

The J gene is TRBJ2-1, the V gene TRBV20-1; tentative D call: TRBD2 (6 bases). CDR3 size: 14 residues. V dropped 0 bases and J dropped 4 bases, with 10 bases sitting between them. Germline lookup yields CDR1 DFQATT and CDR2 SNEGSKA (reference sequence). This CDR3 is CSARDVGGYNEQFF. The CDR3 coding sequence is TGCAGTGCTAGAGATGTGGGAGGATACAATGAGCAGTTCTTC.

The rearrangement uses TRBV5-5 and TRBJ2-1, with 7 nucleotides matching TRBD2. This CDR3 has 15 residues. Germline V lookup: CDR1 SGHKS, CDR2 YYEKEE (reference sequence). V was pared by 6 bases and J by 3 bases, with 9 bases of the junction left unmatched. The CDR3, as DNA: TGTGCCAGCACCCTTCCGACTAGCCTCTACAATGAGCAGTTCTTC. It yields the protein CASTLPTSLYNEQFF.

In its sample, this clonotype was seen a few times. V usage is TRBV7-9 and J usage is TRBJ1-1, with a possible D match to TRBD1 (5 bases). CDR1 SEHNR and CDR2 FQNEAQ come from the germline V gene (reference sequence). The V end was cut by 5 bases, the J end by 0 bases, with 7 bases between. The CDR3 is made up of 13 amino acids. The CDR3 DNA sequence: TGTGCCAGCAGCGGACAACTGAACACTGAAGCTTTCTTT. Its protein is CASSGQLNTEAFF.

This clonotype came up once. V and J are TRBV9 and TRBJ2-1, with D maybe TRBD2 (5 bases). V was cut by 0 bases and J by 4 bases, with 17 bases left in between. Germline assignment: CDR1 SGDLS and CDR2 YYNGEE. This CDR3 has 17 residues. The CDR3 protein is CASSVASGSSSYNEQFF. CDR3 bases: TGTGCCAGCAGCGTAGCTTCTGGGAGTTCGAGTTACAATGAGCAGTTCTTC.